The T cell receptor (beta chain) described here comes from a study of blood T cell repertoires in COVID-19. Study at large: The United States, Italy and Spain provided the acute and convalescent COVID-19 samples. PBMCs, B-cell-depleted T cells, or T cells provided the cDNA or gDNA that made up the material.

The germline CDR1 and CDR2 sequences are MGHRA and YSYEKL. Trimming removed 0 bases from V and 7 bases from J; junction bases left unmatched: 0. The CDR3 runs 15 residues. Original processing methods: Amplified reference gene primers provided the basis for estimating nucleated cell counts. The protocol was immunoSEQ multiplex PCR, while the TCRdb copy is restricted to in-frame clones and leaves out a portion. V, J and clone size are those of that table, while D and trimming were read from the DNA. The profile shows tens of thousands of clones, around 87% of them singletons. The chain carries TRBV4-1 and TRBJ1-6; 10 nucleotides align to TRBD1. Sequencing used peripheral blood. This TCR was sampled from a man at least 80 years old with active or convalescent COVID-19. This CDR3 reads CASSQEGQGNSPLHF. The CDR3 DNA reads TGCGCCAGCAGCCAAGAGGGACAGGGGAATTCACCCCTCCACTTT.